This T cell receptor beta chain was profiled in a study of shared clonotypes between healthy human individuals. Whole-study context: CD4 naive cells filled three plates per donor, CD4 memory three, CD8 naive two and CD8 memory one.

Method: immunoSEQ multiplex PCR; TCRdb's copy keeps in-frame clones and lacks some. In the table there are 550,000 to 750,000 clones, around 95% of which are singletons. Germline V gene lookup returns CDR1 SGHAT and CDR2 FQNNGV. There are 13 residues in the CDR3. V lost 1 base to trimming and J lost 7 bases, with 11 bases between them. Naive CD8 cells were CD45RO-negative, positively selected for CCR7, excluding terminally differentiated effector memory CD45RA+ cells. This clone has more than one count but fewer than ten. Input material: naive CD8+ T cells sorted from blood. The chain is built from TRBV11-2 and TRBJ2-7, with TRBD1 as a possible D gene (5 bases). This TCR was sampled from a woman between 25 and 40 years old in good health. Here the CDR3 reads CASSLGQFVEQYF. Here the CDR3 DNA reads TGTGCCAGCAGCTTAGGACAGTTTGTTGAGCAGTACTTC.